The 5 T cell receptor beta chains in this list originate from one sample, sequenced in a study of shared clonotypes between healthy human individuals. Data came from immunoSEQ multiplex PCR; TCRdb stores just in-frame clones and leaves some out. The table has about 680,000 clones, around 74% seen once. The sequenced sample consisted of memory CD4+ T cells sorted from blood. Subset: CD45RA-negative fraction. These receptors were obtained from a woman in her thirties in good health.

This clone was recorded a few times. The rearrangement joins TRBV6-6 to TRBJ2-3, with D unresolved. The germline CDR1 and CDR2 sequences are MNHNY and SVGAGI (reference sequence). The V gene lost 2 bases and the J gene lost 6 bases, with 12 bases spanning the gap. CDR3 length equals 14 residues. DNA of the CDR3: TGTGCCAGCAGTTACCCAGCACTGGGGGATACGCAGTATTTT. Its translation: CASSYPALGDTQYF.

Turning to this clone: The likely explanation is a read error, given a far larger clone one base away. The chain has TRBV5-6 and TRBJ2-2; TRBD1 agrees at 12 bases. The CDR3 length is 16 residues. CDR1 SGHDT and CDR2 YYEEEE come from the germline V gene. J gave up 10 bases and V 3 bases, and 10 bases lay outside the gene matches. CDR3 DNA: TGTGCCAGCAGCTATGTCCCGGGACAGGGGGCCGAGGAGCTGTTTTTT. This codes for CASSYVPGQGAEELFF.

The rearrangement links TRBV27 to TRBJ1-5; D gene ambiguous. V was shortened by 5 bases and J by 0 bases, with 8 bases between the two germline ends. CDR1 is MNHEY and CDR2 is SMNVEV in the germline V gene (reference sequence). CDR3 length equals 14 residues. CDR3 nucleotide sequence: TGTGCCAGCAGTCGGCTTTATAGCAATCAGCCCCAGCATTTT. It translates to CASSRLYSNQPQHF.

This clone has more than one count but fewer than ten. This chain uses TRBV2 with TRBJ2-7; D is uncertain. Looked up from germline, CDR1 is SNHLY and CDR2 is FYNNEI. CDR3 length equals 11 residues. V was shortened by 5 bases and J by 13 bases, with 15 bases between the two germline ends. Here the CDR3 reads CASSFSGLLYF. The CDR3 DNA sequence: TGTGCCAGCAGTTTCTCCGGCCTACTTTACTTC.

The V and J genes are TRBV5-1 and TRBJ1-2; D is ambiguous. Trimming took off 4 bases at V and 8 bases at J, with 18 bases between the two ends. From germline, CDR1 is SGHRS and CDR2 YFSETQ. This CDR3 contains 14 residues. The CDR3 DNA follows: TGCGCCAGCAGCCTCTCCGGAGGCGAGGTAGGCTACACCTTC. As protein: CASSLSGGEVGYTF.